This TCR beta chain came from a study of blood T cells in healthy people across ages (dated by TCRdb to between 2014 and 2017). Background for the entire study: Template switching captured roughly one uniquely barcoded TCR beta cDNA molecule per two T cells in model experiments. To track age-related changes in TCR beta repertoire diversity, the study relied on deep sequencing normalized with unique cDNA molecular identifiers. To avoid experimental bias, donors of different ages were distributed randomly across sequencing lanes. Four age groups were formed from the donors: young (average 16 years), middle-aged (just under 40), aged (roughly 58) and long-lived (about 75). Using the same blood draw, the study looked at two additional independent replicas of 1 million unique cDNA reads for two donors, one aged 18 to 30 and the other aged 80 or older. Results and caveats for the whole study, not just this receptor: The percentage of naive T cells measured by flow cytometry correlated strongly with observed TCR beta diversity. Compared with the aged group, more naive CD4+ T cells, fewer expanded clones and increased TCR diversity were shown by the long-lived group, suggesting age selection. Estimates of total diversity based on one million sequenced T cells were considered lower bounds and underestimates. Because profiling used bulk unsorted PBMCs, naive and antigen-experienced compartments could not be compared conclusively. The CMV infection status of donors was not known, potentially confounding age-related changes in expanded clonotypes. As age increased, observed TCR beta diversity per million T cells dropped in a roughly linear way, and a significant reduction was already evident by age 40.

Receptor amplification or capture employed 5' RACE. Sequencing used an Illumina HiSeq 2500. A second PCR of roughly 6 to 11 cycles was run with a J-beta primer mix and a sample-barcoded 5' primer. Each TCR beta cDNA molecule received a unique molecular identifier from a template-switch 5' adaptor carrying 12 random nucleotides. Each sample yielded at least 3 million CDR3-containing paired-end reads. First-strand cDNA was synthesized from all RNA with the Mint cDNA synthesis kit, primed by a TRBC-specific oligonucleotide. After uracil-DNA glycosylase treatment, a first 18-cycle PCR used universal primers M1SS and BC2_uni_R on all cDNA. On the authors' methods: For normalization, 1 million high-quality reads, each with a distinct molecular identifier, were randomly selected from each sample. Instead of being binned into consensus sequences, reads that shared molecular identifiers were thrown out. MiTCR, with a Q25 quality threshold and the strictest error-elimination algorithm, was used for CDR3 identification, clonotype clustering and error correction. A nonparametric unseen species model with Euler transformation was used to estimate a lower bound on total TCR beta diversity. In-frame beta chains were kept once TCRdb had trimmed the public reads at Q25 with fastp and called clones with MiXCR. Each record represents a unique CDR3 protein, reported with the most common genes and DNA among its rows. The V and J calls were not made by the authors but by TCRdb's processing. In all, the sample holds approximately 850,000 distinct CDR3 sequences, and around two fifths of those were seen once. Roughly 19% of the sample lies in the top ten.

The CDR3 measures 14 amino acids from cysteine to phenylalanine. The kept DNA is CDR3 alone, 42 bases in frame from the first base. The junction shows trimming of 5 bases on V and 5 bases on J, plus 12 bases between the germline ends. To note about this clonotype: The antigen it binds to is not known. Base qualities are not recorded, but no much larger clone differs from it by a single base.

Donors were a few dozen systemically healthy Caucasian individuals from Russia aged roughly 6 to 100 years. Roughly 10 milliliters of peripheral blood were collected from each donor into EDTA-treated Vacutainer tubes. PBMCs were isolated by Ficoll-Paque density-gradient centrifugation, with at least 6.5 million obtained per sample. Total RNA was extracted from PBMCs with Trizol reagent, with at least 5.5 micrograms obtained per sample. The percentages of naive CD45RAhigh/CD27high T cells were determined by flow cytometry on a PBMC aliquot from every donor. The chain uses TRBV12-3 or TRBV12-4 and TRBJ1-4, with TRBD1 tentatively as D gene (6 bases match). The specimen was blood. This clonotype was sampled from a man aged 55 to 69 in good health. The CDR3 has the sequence CASSLGALNEKLFF. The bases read TGTGCCAGCAGTCTGGGGGCACTAAATGAAAAACTGTTTTTT.